One and the same sample provided the 7 T cell receptor beta chains below, sequenced in a study of follicular helper T cells after annual influenza vaccination. Time point here: 2014-2015 season, 7 days after vaccination. The data were produced by immunoSEQ multiplex PCR, yet TCRdb's version contains in-frame clones alone and is incomplete. The sample has 7,500 to 10,000 clones; approximately 80% are singletons. This specimen was CXCR5+ CD38- circulating T follicular helper cells from blood, taken 7 days after influenza vaccination. Subset described: circulating Tfh, non-naive CD4+CXCR5+PD-1+ (ICOS+CD38+ or ICOS-CD38-). Receptors were obtained from an adult who received the influenza vaccine.

CDR3 DNA: TGCGCCAGCAGTCCCAGGCAGGGGGCGGGCTATGGCTACACCTTC. Translated, it gives CASSPRQGAGYGYTF. The gene calls are TRBV10-2 and TRBJ1-2; 8 bases are a match to TRBD1. Germline loops: CDR1 WSHSY, CDR2 SAAADI. The CDR3 runs 15 residues. With 5 bases clipped from V and 4 bases from J, the junction kept 9 bases outside the gene matches.

The rearrangement joins TRBV5-1 to TRBJ2-5; 9 nucleotides line up with TRBD1. V dropped 4 bases and J dropped 5; count of bases not matched to a gene: 9. The CDR3 is made up of 15 amino acids. Germline assignment: CDR1 SGHRS and CDR2 YFSETQ. The CDR3 nucleotides read TGCGCCAGCAGCAGCACCGGGACAGGGAGGGAGACCCAGTACTTC. It yields the protein CASSSTGTGRETQYF.

This sequence joins TRBV10-3 and TRBJ2-7; weak D call: TRBD2 (6 bases). The V gene's germline CDR1 is ENHRY and CDR2 SYGVKD. Trimming left V 5 bases short and J 7 bases short, with 9 bases between. The CDR3 consists of 11 residues. CDR3 sequence (DNA): TGTGCCATCAGTTCGGGGAGGGAGCAGTACTTC. It specifies CAISSGREQYF.

This clone was found once. The chain is built from TRBV6-5 and TRBJ2-2; the D gene is possibly TRBD2 (5 bases). The germline V gene has CDR1 MNHEY and CDR2 SVGAGI. The CDR3 runs to 15 residues. Trimming pared 5 bases from V and 7 bases from J, leaving 17 bases between. The CDR3 loop reads CASSRPGVMGGELFF. The CDR3 DNA sequence: TGTGCCAGCAGTCGTCCCGGGGTGATGGGCGGGGAGCTGTTTTTT.

The rearrangement joins TRBV19 to TRBJ2-1; 8 bases are a match to TRBD2. This CDR3 region has 13 residues. Germline-derived CDR1 and CDR2 are LNHDA and SQIVND (reference sequence). Trimming cost V 5 bases and J 9 bases; bases outside gene matches: 6. CDR3: CASSLGTSGEQFF. The CDR3 region has the DNA TGTGCCAGTAGTCTCGGGACTAGTGGTGAGCAGTTCTTC. The complete variable domain, with remaining parts taken from reference TRBV19 and TRBJ2-1, reads DGGITQSPKYLFRKEGQNVTLSCEQNLNHDAMYWYRQDPGQGLRLIYYSQIVNDFQKGDIAEGYSVSREKKESFPLTVTSAQKNPTAFYLCASSLGTSGEQFFGPGTRLTVL.

CDR3: CASSRGDTDTQYF. CDR3 coding DNA: TGTGCCAGCTCACGTGGAGACACAGATACGCAGTATTTT. V gene TRBV18 combines with J gene TRBJ2-3; no reliable D call. The germline CDR1 and CDR2 sequences are KGHSH and LQKENI. The CDR3 contains 13 residues. V lost 4 bases to trimming and J lost 2 bases, with 7 bases between them. Full variable domain (remainder filled in from reference TRBV18 and TRBJ2-3): NAGVMQNPRHLVRRRGQEARLRCSPMKGHSHVYWYRQLPEEGLKFMVYLQKENIIDESGMPKERFSAEFPKEGPSILRIQQVVRGDSAAYFCASSRGDTDTQYFGPGTRLTVL.

The chain uses TRBV7-2 and TRBJ1-2; 9 bases agree with TRBD1. The CDR3 contains 15 residues. Germline V gives CDR1 SGHTA, CDR2 FQGNSA. V trimming: 2 bases; J trimming: 7 bases; junction bases outside the gene matches: 8. This CDR3 reads CASSLRGQGQGGYTF. CDR3 nucleotide sequence: TGTGCCAGCAGCTTAAGGGGACAGGGACAAGGTGGCTACACCTTC.